This T cell receptor beta chain derives from a study of cytomegalovirus exposure and HLA in healthy donors. Each donor was healthy, and each was a bone marrow donor. As to this clone: The antigen remains unidentified.

The PCR employed 60 Vbeta primers together with 13 Jbeta primers. As processed by the authors: Later, tens of millions of unique TCR beta chains were counted in an analysis, and approximately 9.9 million of them were shared. The table came from immunoSEQ multiplex PCR; TCRdb's copy has only in-frame clones and leaves some out. V, J and clone size were drawn from that table, and D and trimming were deduced from the DNA. The table records around 150,000 clones, around four fifths of them present only once. The study's findings and limits: The CMV antigen specificity of a few CMV-associated chains was confirmed through in vitro analysis.

This CDR3 spans 14 amino acids. CDR1 is MNHEY and CDR2 is SMNVEV in the germline V gene (reference sequence). The V and J ends lost 0 bases and 5 bases respectively, with 8 bases between them. The specimen sequenced was PBMCs. The V gene is TRBV27, the J gene TRBJ1-5; no clear D gene. The sequence derives from a man younger than 40 in good health and CMV-seronegative. The DNA of the CDR3 is TGTGCCAGCAGTTTATCGACTCGGCATCAGCCCCAGCATTTT. Encoded protein: CASSLSTRHQPQHF.